The rows below give T cell receptor beta chains drawn from one sample of a study of beta chain features in type 1 diabetes. Clones were read by immunoSEQ multiplex PCR, and TCRdb kept only the in-frame ones, dropping some. The repertoire holds 640,000 or so clones, with about 14% as singletons. The sample consisted of naive CD4+ T cells from blood. The receptors were gathered from a young man with type 1 diabetes. The CDR3 runs from the conserved cysteine through the conserved F or W. The size entry is marked missing in some rows and otherwise reads once, few, many or a size class.

abundance	j_gene	v_gene	CDR3aa
.	TRBJ1-6	TRBV7-2	CASSLDQGSPLHF
few	TRBJ1-5	TRBV25-1	CASRGQGAFNQPQHF
few	TRBJ1-1	TRBV2	CASTDQGGLGGEAFF
few	TRBJ2-3	TRBV11-1	CASSLGGTDTQYF
.	TRBJ1-5	TRBV5-1	CASSLGQDNQPQHF
few	TRBJ2-7	TRBV29-1	CSASFSYEQYF
few	TRBJ2-2	TRBV30	CAWSNRNTGELFF
.	TRBJ2-3	TRBV19	CASSIGGGMGTDTQYF
few	TRBJ2-1	TRBV4-2	CASSQDRGSDEQFF
.	TRBJ1-1	TRBV30	CAWMKNTEAFF
.	TRBJ2-3	TRBV14	CASSQGDQEYF
once	TRBJ2-2	TRBV27	CASSPSPVSTGELFF
.	TRBJ2-2	TRBV29-1	CSVRGTARGELFF
.	TRBJ2-1	TRBV4-3	CASSQGRGQGYNEQFF
few	TRBJ1-5	TRBV23-1	CASSQSRGLNQPQHF
.	TRBJ1-6	TRBV7-9	CASRKDRTSNSPLHF
.	TRBJ2-7	TRBV27	CASSLGGTVPYEQYF
few	TRBJ2-3	TRBV4-3	CASSPYYGTSTDTQYF
.	TRBJ1-2	TRBV19	CASSIPGQGRDYGYTF
few	TRBJ2-5	TRBV7-8	CASSHFTDPTSETQYF
.	TRBJ2-1	TRBV5-6	CASSRGLGERYNEQFF
few	TRBJ2-5	TRBV7-7	CASSLDRRETQYF
.	TRBJ2-5	TRBV2	CAGAISGQETQYF
.	TRBJ1-5	TRBV9	CASSVGEGGFNQPQHF
.	TRBJ2-4	TRBV28	CATGAVQYF
few	TRBJ1-1	TRBV2	CASTLGLNTEAFF
few	TRBJ2-5	TRBV27	CASSLLGQETQYF
.	TRBJ2-2	TRBV5-1	CASSVTGEVTGELFF
.	TRBJ2-3	TRBV7-2	CASSLVVTDTQYF
.	TRBJ1-4	TRBV10-3	CAISDSGGMDEKLFF
.	TRBJ2-7	TRBV7-9	CASSFPGLAGPEQYF
.	TRBJ2-4	TRBV13	CASSHSGQLTKNIQYF
.	TRBJ2-2	TRBV7-3	CASGGAGELFF
few	TRBJ2-1	TRBV4-3	CASSLAGSSYNEQFF
.	TRBJ2-5	TRBV5-1	CASSLEGQYQETQYF
few	TRBJ1-2	TRBV6-5	CASTKDRDGYGYTF
few	TRBJ2-5	TRBV30	CAWARSGAQYF
few	TRBJ1-2	TRBV19	CASSNRQGVMNGYTF
few	TRBJ2-2	TRBV4-3	CASSQEPPSGGWSGELFF
.	TRBJ1-1	TRBV7-8	CASSPSPDGMNTEAFF
.	TRBJ1-1	TRBV30	CAWMVVPNTEAFF
.	TRBJ2-7	TRBV15	CATSRERTGGYDEQYF
.	TRBJ2-7	TRBV4-2	CASSQLSGTASYEQYF
few	TRBJ1-1	TRBV10-3	CASWTGLTEAFF
few	TRBJ2-1	TRBV4-1	CASSQGDEQFF
few	TRBJ2-5	TRBV9	CASSPGQGRETQYF
few	TRBJ1-1	TRBV18	CASHRDLNTEAFF
.	TRBJ1-3	TRBV30	CAWSLLSPGMGNTIYF
few	TRBJ1-2	TRBV7-2	CASSMTVDTF
.	TRBJ2-3	TRBV11-3	CASSLTSGQGTDTQYF
.	TRBJ2-7	TRBV28	CASSPRAYEQYF
once	TRBJ2-5	TRBV6-5	CASRQGARETQYF
few	TRBJ2-6	TRBV11-2	CASSLVLQDYSGANVLTF